This passage covers 8 T cell receptor beta chains from one sample sequenced in a study of response to subunit inactivated influenza vaccine (dated by TCRdb to 2016 to 2019). The library was produced with RT-PCR. The listed sequencing device is Illumina HiSeq 2500. The public sequencing data were trimmed at Q25 with fastp and processed into clonotypes with MiXCR by TCRdb, which kept only in-frame beta chains. Rows are combined by CDR3 protein, so each entry shows the most common genes and DNA. Here the sample has around 790,000 distinct CDR3 sequences; about 20% occur a single time. Of the sample, roughly a tenth falls within the top ten clones. The sequenced sample was PBMCs from blood, obtained about 5 days after vaccination. These receptor sequences come from a man aged 45 to 65 who received an inactivated influenza vaccine. Donor details come from another sample of the same person, matched by shared clones.

This clonotype was seen ten or more times. V and J are TRBV29-1 and TRBJ1-1; TRBD1 matches 9 bases. This CDR3 is 12 amino acids long. V trimming: 7 bases; J trimming: 4 bases; junction bases outside the gene matches: 4. Germline-derived CDR1 and CDR2 are SQVTM and ANQGSEA. CDR3 DNA: TGCAGCGCAGGACAGGGGTTCACTGAAGCTTTCTTT. As protein: CSAGQGFTEAFF.

The genes are TRBV15 and TRBJ1-1; D is uncertain. Germline CDR1 reads LNHNV; CDR2 reads YYDKDF (reference sequence). The CDR3 covers 13 residues. The ends were cut back, 1 base at V and 2 bases at J, with 5 bases in the middle. The CDR3 is CATSRVANTEAFF. The DNA for the CDR3 is TGTGCCACCAGCAGAGTAGCCAACACTGAAGCTTTCTTT.

Many counts were recorded for this clonotype. This chain uses TRBV7-9 with TRBJ2-5; D assignment may be TRBD1 or TRBD2 (5 bases each). Between the trimmed V and J ends, which lost 5 bases and 2 bases, there was a span of 18 bases. The germline V gene encodes CDR1 SEHNR and CDR2 FQNEAQ (reference sequence). This CDR3 comprises 16 residues. CDR3 residues: CASSAASGTGQETQYF. As DNA, the CDR3 is TGTGCCAGCAGCGCCGCGTCCGGGACGGGACAAGAGACCCAGTACTTC.

The rearrangement links TRBV24-1 to TRBJ2-1, with 13 bases aligning to TRBD2. The CDR3 consists of 16 residues. Germline CDR1 and CDR2: KGHDR and SFDVKD. The V segment lost 3 bases and the J segment 4 bases; nucleotides outside the gene matches: 2. The CDR3 DNA follows: TGTGCCACCAGTGATATACTAGCGGGAGGGTACAATGAGCAGTTCTTC. Protein product: CATSDILAGGYNEQFF.

Only a few counts were recorded for this clonotype. J is TRBJ1-5 and V is TRBV6-5; a weak D match, TRBD1 (5 bases). CDR1 is MNHEY, CDR2 SVGAGI, per germline. CDR3 length: 15 amino acids. V shed 3 bases and J shed 4 bases, with 13 bases lying between them. CDR3 nucleotide sequence: TGTGCCAGCAGTTATTTTTGGGACGGGAATCAGCCCCAGCATTTT. Encoded protein: CASSYFWDGNQPQHF.

This clonotype appeared a few times. The genes are TRBV20-1 and TRBJ1-5; the match to TRBD1 covers 8 bases. CDR3 size: 13 residues. Looked up from germline, CDR1 is DFQATT and CDR2 is SNEGSKA (reference sequence). The J segment lost 4 bases and the V segment lost 5 bases, leaving 4 bases of the junction unmatched. The CDR3 sequence is CSAWDRRNQPQHF. In nucleotides, the CDR3 is TGCAGTGCTTGGGACAGGAGAAATCAGCCCCAGCATTTT.

The chain joins TRBV5-6 to TRBJ2-1, with a tentative D call TRBD2 (6 bases). Germline CDR1 and CDR2: SGHDT and YYEEEE. V lost 6 bases, J lost 4 bases, and 14 bases lay in between. The CDR3 covers 14 residues. The CDR3 here is CASTPGTGYNEQFF. DNA of the CDR3: TGTGCCAGCACCCCCGGGACTGGATACAATGAGCAGTTCTTC.

This clonotype was found a few times. This chain links TRBV20-1 with TRBJ1-2; 10 bases agree with TRBD1. The V gene end was trimmed by 0 bases and the J gene end by 5 bases; junction bases not matched to a gene: 6. The germline CDR1 and CDR2 sequences are DFQATT and SNEGSKA (reference sequence). The CDR3 extends over 15 amino acids. CDR3 DNA sequence: TGCAGTGCTAGAGATAGGGACAGGGGCGGGTATGGCTACACCTTC. Translation gives CSARDRDRGGYGYTF.